This TCR beta chain emerged from a study of cytomegalovirus exposure and HLA in healthy donors. Concerning this clone itself: Its matching antigen is unknown.

CDR1 is LNHDA and CDR2 is SQIVND in the germline V gene (reference sequence). J was trimmed by 5 bases and V by 7 bases; bases with no gene match: 7. This CDR3 has 14 residues. Amplification used 60 Vbeta primers and 13 Jbeta primers. The data were produced by immunoSEQ multiplex PCR, yet TCRdb's version contains in-frame clones alone and is incomplete. The sample yields some 190,000 clones, 80% to 85% seen once. Regarding the study as a whole: The study flagged 150 to 200 TCR beta chains as cytomegalovirus-associated. Later analysis showed most CMV-associated TCR beta chains appearing HLA-restricted. The authors confirmed in vitro that three CMV-associated chains were specific for CMV antigens. A previous analysis found most TCR beta V segments productive roughly 87% or roughly 30% of the time.

Sequenced material: PBMCs. The TCR originated in a middle-aged woman in good health and CMV-seronegative. The chain has TRBV19 and TRBJ1-5, with 8 bases identical to TRBD1. DNA of the CDR3: TGTGCCAGTACCCCCGGGACAGGCGATCAGCCCCAGCATTTT. Encoded protein: CASTPGTGDQPQHF.